One sample yielded the 6 T cell receptor beta chains listed below, sequenced in a study of blood T cells in healthy people across ages. A sample-barcoded 5' primer and a J-beta primer mix were used in a second PCR of roughly 7 to 11 cycles. In TCRdb, the 5' RACE reads were re-called with MiXCR into one record per CDR3 protein. The sample lists roughly 790,000 distinct CDR3 sequences; roughly two fifths were seen once. The specimen sequenced was blood. Every receptor here comes from a woman in her sixties in good health.

The chain has TRBV10-3 and TRBJ2-2, with D unclear. The V and J ends lost 11 bases and 4 bases respectively, with 8 bases between them. Germline values: CDR1 ENHRY, CDR2 SYGVKD. The CDR3 is 11 residues long. CDR3 protein: CALRATGELFF. The CDR3 DNA is TGTGCCCTTCGGGCCACCGGGGAGCTGTTTTTT.

This clonotype was detected a few times. The CDR3 region has the DNA TGTGCCAGCAGCTTAAGGCGGCAGGGTATCGATACGCAGTATTTT. This translates into CASSLRRQGIDTQYF. V gene TRBV7-8 combines with J gene TRBJ2-3, with D maybe TRBD1 (5 bases). Trimming took 2 bases from V and 6 from J, leaving 15 bases between them. This CDR3 region has 15 residues. Germline V gene lookup returns CDR1 SGHVS and CDR2 FQNEAQ.

This CDR3 is CAWGLQETQYF. In DNA, the CDR3 is TGTGCCTGGGGGCTCCAAGAGACCCAGTACTTC. The chain carries TRBV30 and TRBJ2-5, with unresolved D. CDR3 length: 11 amino acids. V was clipped by 5 bases and J by 1 base, with 5 bases between them. CDR1 and CDR2 (germline): GTSNPN, SVGIG (reference sequence). The whole variable domain, remainder taken from reference TRBV30 and TRBJ2-5, is SQTIHQWPATLVQPVGSPLSLECTVEGTSNPNLYWYRQAAGRGLQLLFYSVGIGQISSEVPQNLSASRPQDRQFILSSKKLLLSDSGFYLCAWGLQETQYFGPGTRLLVL.

Concerning this clonotype: Compared with germline, one end of the junction differs, possibly owing to a read error. The chain recombines TRBV9 with TRBJ1-2; D possibly corresponds to TRBD1 (6 bases). This CDR3 has 15 residues. Germline lookup yields CDR1 SGDLS and CDR2 YYNGEE. The CDR3 DNA reads TGTGCCGGCAGCGTAGCAGGGGACGGACTCTATGGCTACACCTTC. Protein: CAGSVAGDGLYGYTF.

This clonotype was picked up a small number of times. CDR3 residues: CSVRGTSGDTDTQYF. In DNA form, the CDR3 reads TGCAGCGTCCGCGGGACTAGCGGGGACACAGATACGCAGTATTTT. The gene calls are TRBV29-1 and TRBJ2-3, with 13 bases aligning to TRBD2. CDR1 and CDR2 from the germline V gene are SQVTM and ANQGSEA. The V and J ends lost 6 bases and 2 bases, in that order; junction bases with no gene match: 5. CDR3 length equals 15 residues.

This chain joins TRBV20-1 and TRBJ2-5; a weak D match, TRBD2 (5 bases). Germline V gives CDR1 DFQATT, CDR2 SNEGSKA (reference sequence). V lost 4 bases to trimming and J lost 0 bases, with 18 bases between them. This CDR3 spans 16 amino acids. CDR3 sequence: CSAIFNRGPDQETQYF. The CDR3 DNA reads TGCAGTGCTATTTTCAACCGGGGTCCCGACCAAGAGACCCAGTACTTC.